The text below deals with one T cell receptor (beta chain). Its binding antigen is unknown. No much larger clone is present one base from it, and per-base qualities are unavailable. This specimen belongs to a study of blood T cell repertoires in COVID-19 (dated by TCRdb to about 2020). As for the study more broadly: Samples covering the acute and convalescent phases of COVID-19 were provided by collaborators in the United States, Italy and Spain. The prospective study material was composed of cDNA or gDNA derived from T cells, B-cell-depleted T cells, or PBMCs. Deeply sampled blood TCRbeta repertoires from subjects exposed to, actively infected with, or recovered from COVID-19 were included in the dataset. The repertoires were released in a freely available public database intended as a resource for research on the immune response to SARS-CoV-2. The samples were drawn from the first 160 participants of the ongoing ImmuneRACE study and from 1,254 subjects provided by 6 global collaborators. Sample metadata almost always included a de-identified subject ID, COVID-19 status, age in years and sex. HLA class I and class II types, where available, came from metadata supplied by the sample provider rather than from assay-based typing. Overall study outcomes, separate from this receptor: The amount of clinical and demographic metadata varied by source and participant and was provided uncurated.

The collaborating institutions used their own protocols to collect whole blood in K2EDTA tubes. For TCRbeta analysis, collaborators shipped samples as frozen whole blood, isolated PBMCs, or DNA extracted from either of those sample types. The immunoSEQ Assay, a bias-controlled multiplex PCR, was used to amplify TCRbeta CDR3 regions from genomic DNA. Processing in the source paper ran as follows. Within the assay, amplification of reference gene primers was used to estimate how many nucleated cells each sample contained. Sequence reads were collapsed and filtered to measure the absolute abundance of every unique TCRbeta CDR3 rearrangement. For each sample, productive Simpson clonality was calculated as the square root of Simpson's diversity index across productive rearrangements. TCRdb re-hosts the immuneACCESS table, in-frame sequences only. Its copies lack some clones; in the studies checked, an unresolved V gene accounts for under half of them, and the cause for the rest is not known. That table furnishes V, J and clone size, whereas the DNA furnished D and trimming. Recorded for this sample are approximately 270,000 clones; 80% to 90% of them occurred a single time. The ten most abundant clones make up about 10% of the sample.

Material for sequencing was peripheral blood. The receptor was isolated from a woman aged 70-85 years with acute or convalescent COVID-19.

The CDR3 reads CASSLVGAYGYTF. The nucleotide sequence reads as follows: TGTGCCAGCAGCTTGGTCGGTGCCTATGGCTACACCTTC. The chain joins TRBV5-8 to TRBJ1-2; no D gene is confidently identified. Deletion took 0 bases off V and 4 bases off J, with a span of 7 bases between the germline ends. Sequences SGHTS (CDR1) and YDEGEE (CDR2) are obtained from the germline V gene. The CDR3 covers 13 residues, taking in both the cysteine and the phenylalanine. The sequence is cut down to CDR3 DNA, 39 bases in frame from base 1.